A selection of T cell receptor beta chains follows, all from one sample in a study of CD8 T cells in Susac syndrome. Each CDR3 protein gets one entry after TCRdb re-called the immunoSEQ multiplex PCR reads with MiXCR. The sample shows some 200,000 distinct CDR3 sequences, over 75% of them seen only once. The sample was CD4+ T cells from PBMCs. The receptor source for this set is a human donor with Susac syndrome. Each CDR3 is given with its conserved first and last residue. The D gene is left open where the match is weak. Size tells how often a clone was seen (once, few, many) or the class of an expanded clone, and some rows leave it out.

j_call | d_call | v_call | clone_size | cdr3_nt | cdr3_aa
TRBJ1-1 | NA | TRBV30 | NA | TGTGCCTGGAGGACCGCGGGGGCGGCAGCTTTCTTT | CAWRTAGAAAFF
TRBJ1-5 | NA | TRBV6-5 | NA | TGTGCCAGCAGTTACCGATCGGGACCTACAAGCAATCAGCCCCAGCATTTT | CASSYRSGPTSNQPQHF
TRBJ2-2 | NA | TRBV18 | NA | TGTGCCAGCTCACCAAGTACCGGGGGCGTCACCGGGGAGCTGTTTTTT | CASSPSTGGVTGELFF
TRBJ2-2 | TRBD2 | TRBV9 | once | TGTGCCAGCAGCGGAAGCGGGAGTACGGTGGTCGGGGAGCTGTTTTTT | CASSGSGSTVVGELFF
TRBJ2-6 | TRBD2 | TRBV19 | NA | TGTGCCACCAGGACTAGCGGGAGTCTTAGAGGGGCCAACGTCCTGACTTTC | CATRTSGSLRGANVLTF
TRBJ2-3 | NA | TRBV20-1 | NA | TGCAGTGCCGATGGGGACACTTCAGATACGCAGTATTTT | CSADGDTSDTQYF
TRBJ2-3 | TRBD1 | TRBV4-1 | NA | TGCGCCAGCGGACCGGGACAGGAGTTTTCTAGCACAGATACGCAGTATTTT | CASGPGQEFSSTDTQYF
TRBJ1-6 | TRBD1 | TRBV3-1 | once | TGTGCCAGCAGAGCGGACAGGGTCTCACCCCTCCACTTT | CASRADRVSPLHF
TRBJ1-2 | TRBD1 | TRBV9 | NA | TGTGCCAGCAGCGTAGCCCAGGGGGCATATGGCTACACCTTC | CASSVAQGAYGYTF
TRBJ2-7 | NA | TRBV12-3/TRBV12-4 | NA | TGTGCCAGCAGTTCTCTGAGTCGGTTGCAGTACTTC | CASSSLSRLQYF
TRBJ1-2 | TRBD1 | TRBV18 | few | TGTGCCAGCTCACCAGGGACAGGGGGTGGCTACACCTTC | CASSPGTGGGYTF
TRBJ1-1 | TRBD1 | TRBV20-1 | NA | TGCAGTGCTAGAACAGGGGGCAGTCTGAAGGCTGAAGCTTTCTTT | CSARTGGSLKAEAFF
TRBJ2-7 | NA | TRBV9 | NA | TGTGCCAGCAGCGTAGCGCCGGGGGAGGCCTACGAGCAGTACTTC | CASSVAPGEAYEQYF
TRBJ2-7 | TRBD2 | TRBV3-1 | NA | TGTGCCAGCAGCCAAAACGACTTAGCGGGCGAGCAGTACTTC | CASSQNDLAGEQYF
TRBJ2-7 | TRBD2 | TRBV12-3/TRBV12-4 | NA | TGTGCCAGCAGTTTAGGACTAGCTAGCGAGCAGTACTTC | CASSLGLASEQYF
TRBJ1-1 | NA | TRBV7-9 | NA | TGTGCCAGCAGCTTGGGTTTGGACACTGAAGTTTTCTTT | CASSLGLDTEVFF
TRBJ2-2 | NA | TRBV20-1 | few | TGCAGTGCTAGCGGGGGAGGTAGCACCGGGGAGCTGTTTTTT | CSASGGGSTGELFF
TRBJ2-5 | NA | TRBV30 | NA | TGTGCCTGGAGTGTACTGTTCCACCCCTACGAGACCCAGTACTTC | CAWSVLFHPYETQYF
TRBJ2-3 | NA | TRBV5-1 | once | TGCGCCAGCAGCTTTGACTCACCTAGCACAGATACGCAGTATTTT | CASSFDSPSTDTQYF
TRBJ1-6 | NA | TRBV30 | NA | TGTGCCTGGTCCTACTCCTATAATTCACCCCTCCACTTT | CAWSYSYNSPLHF
TRBJ2-7 | NA | TRBV20-1 | once | TGCAGTGCTAGATCTCCCAGCTACGAGCAGTACTTC | CSARSPSYEQYF
TRBJ2-7 | NA | TRBV6-5 | NA | TGTGCCAGCAGTTACTCGCGTAGTTACGAGCAGTACTTC | CASSYSRSYEQYF
TRBJ1-6 | TRBD1 | TRBV20-1 | NA | TGCAGTGCTAGGGGACAGGGCACCTATAATTCACCCCTCCACTTT | CSARGQGTYNSPLHF
TRBJ2-7 | NA | TRBV5-1 | once | TGCGCCAGCAGCTTGGTGTCTCAGTCCTCCTACGAGCAGTACTTC | CASSLVSQSSYEQYF
TRBJ1-1 | NA | TRBV20-1 | few | TGCAGTGCTAGACGGGGGGCAGGGAACACTGAAGCTTTCTTT | CSARRGAGNTEAFF
TRBJ2-7 | TRBD2 | TRBV14 | NA | TGTGCCAGCAGCCAAGATGGAGCGGGATTTTTCTACGAGCAGTACTTC | CASSQDGAGFFYEQYF
TRBJ2-1 | NA | TRBV7-2 | NA | TGTGCCAGCAGCGCGAGAACCATAGGTGAGCAGTTCTTC | CASSARTIGEQFF
TRBJ2-3 | TRBD2 | TRBV20-1 | NA | TGCAGTGCTAGAGAGGGACTAGCGGGGACAGATACGCAGTATTTT | CSAREGLAGTDTQYF
TRBJ2-7 | NA | TRBV5-5 | NA | TGTGCCAGCAGCTTGGGGGGCAGGGACGAGCAGTACTTC | CASSLGGRDEQYF
TRBJ1-1 | NA | TRBV3-1 | NA | TGTGCCAGCAGCCCCGACGCGAGGGCCACTGAAGCTTTCTTT | CASSPDARATEAFF
TRBJ1-4 | NA | TRBV9 | NA | TGTGCCAGCAGCGTAGAACCGGGGACAAGAAATGAAAAACTGTTTTTT | CASSVEPGTRNEKLFF
TRBJ1-2 | TRBD1 | TRBV28 | NA | TGTGCCATAGAAAATAAACACAGGGGAATTGATGGCTACACCTTC | CAIENKHRGIDGYTF
TRBJ2-1 | TRBD2 | TRBV7-3 | NA | TGTGCCAGCAGCTTAGCTCCTAGCGGGGGGAGTAATGAGCAGTTCTTC | CASSLAPSGGSNEQFF
TRBJ1-2 | NA | TRBV19 | NA | TGTGCCAGTAGTCGAGACAGCCTGAACTATGGCTACACCTTC | CASSRDSLNYGYTF
TRBJ1-2 | NA | TRBV30 | NA | TGTGCCTGGACACAGGGTATCGGTGGCTACACCTTC | CAWTQGIGGYTF
TRBJ2-2 | TRBD2 | TRBV28 | NA | TGTGCCAGCAGGGGGGGGAAAATCACCGGGGAGCTGTTTTTT | CASRGGKITGELFF
TRBJ1-1 | NA | TRBV5-6 | NA | TGTGCCAGCAGAAGGGAGGGATTCCGTACTGAAGCTTTCTTT | CASRREGFRTEAFF
TRBJ2-1 | TRBD2 | TRBV7-2 | NA | TGTGCCAGCAGGAAGACCGGGACTAGCAATGAGCAGTTCTTC | CASRKTGTSNEQFF
TRBJ2-7 | TRBD1 | TRBV5-5 | NA | TGTGCCAGCAGCTTCTGGACAGGTGATACCTACGAGCAGTACTTC | CASSFWTGDTYEQYF
TRBJ2-1 | TRBD1 | TRBV14 | NA | TGTGCCAGCAGCCAAGATTGGACAGGGGTCAACAATGAGCAGTTCTTC | CASSQDWTGVNNEQFF
TRBJ2-7 | NA | TRBV6-2/TRBV6-3 | NA | TGTGCCAGCAGTTACCCGGACACCTACGAGCAGTACTTC | CASSYPDTYEQYF
TRBJ2-3 | NA | TRBV4-1 | NA | TGCGCCAGCAGCCAAGATCGAGGTGCCGACGCACGTAATTTT | CASSQDRGADARNF
TRBJ1-5 | NA | TRBV4-2 | NA | TGTGCCAGCAGCCTATCCTCACAGAGCAGCAATCAGCCCCAGCATTTT | CASSLSSQSSNQPQHF
TRBJ2-7 | TRBD1 | TRBV5-1 | NA | TGTGCCAGCAGTGGACAGGGCTACGAGCAGTACTTC | CASSGQGYEQYF
TRBJ2-3 | TRBD2 | TRBV5-1 | NA | TGCGCCAGCAGCCCGGGACTAGCGAGCACAGATACGCAGTATTTT | CASSPGLASTDTQYF
TRBJ1-1 | TRBD1 | TRBV12-5 | NA | TGTGCTAGTGGTTTGGGACAGGGGGCGAACACTGAAGCTTTCTTT | CASGLGQGANTEAFF
TRBJ1-2 | TRBD1 | TRBV2 | NA | TGTGCCAGCAGTCCCCAGACAGGGTCGGGCTACACCTTC | CASSPQTGSGYTF
TRBJ2-7 | NA | TRBV15 | once | TGTGCCACCAGCAGAACCGGAGCATCCTACGAGCAGTACTTC | CATSRTGASYEQYF
TRBJ2-5 | TRBD1 | TRBV7-2 | NA | TGTGCCAGCAGCTTAGGTGTAGGGGGCTACCAAGAGACCCAGTACTTC | CASSLGVGGYQETQYF
TRBJ2-7 | NA | TRBV6-2/TRBV6-3 | NA | TGTGCCAGCCAGGATCTGGTGGGCGAGCAGTACTTC | CASQDLVGEQYF
TRBJ2-1 | TRBD2 | TRBV10-3 | NA | TGTGCCATCAGCGGGGGGGTGTCCTACAATGAGCAGTTCTTC | CAISGGVSYNEQFF